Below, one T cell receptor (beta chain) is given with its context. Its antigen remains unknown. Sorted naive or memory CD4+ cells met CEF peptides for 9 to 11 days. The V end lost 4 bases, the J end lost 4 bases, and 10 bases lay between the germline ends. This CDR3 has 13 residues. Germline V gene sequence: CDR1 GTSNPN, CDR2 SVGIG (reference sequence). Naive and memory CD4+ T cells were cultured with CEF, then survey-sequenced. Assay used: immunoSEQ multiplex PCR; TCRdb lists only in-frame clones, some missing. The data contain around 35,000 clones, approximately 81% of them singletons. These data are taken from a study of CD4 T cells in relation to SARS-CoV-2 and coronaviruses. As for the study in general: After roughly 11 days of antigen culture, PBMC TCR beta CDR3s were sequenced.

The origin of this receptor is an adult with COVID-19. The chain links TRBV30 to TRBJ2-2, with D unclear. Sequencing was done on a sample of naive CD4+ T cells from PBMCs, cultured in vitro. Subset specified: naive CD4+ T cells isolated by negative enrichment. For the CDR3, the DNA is TGTGCCTGGAATGGTATCACCACCGGGGAGCTGTTTTTT. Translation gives CAWNGITTGELFF. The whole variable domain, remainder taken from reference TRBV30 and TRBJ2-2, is SQTIHQWPATLVQPVGSPLSLECTVEGTSNPNLYWYRQAAGRGLQLLFYSVGIGQISSEVPQNLSASRPQDRQFILSSKKLLLSDSGFYLCAWNGITTGELFFGEGSRLTVL.